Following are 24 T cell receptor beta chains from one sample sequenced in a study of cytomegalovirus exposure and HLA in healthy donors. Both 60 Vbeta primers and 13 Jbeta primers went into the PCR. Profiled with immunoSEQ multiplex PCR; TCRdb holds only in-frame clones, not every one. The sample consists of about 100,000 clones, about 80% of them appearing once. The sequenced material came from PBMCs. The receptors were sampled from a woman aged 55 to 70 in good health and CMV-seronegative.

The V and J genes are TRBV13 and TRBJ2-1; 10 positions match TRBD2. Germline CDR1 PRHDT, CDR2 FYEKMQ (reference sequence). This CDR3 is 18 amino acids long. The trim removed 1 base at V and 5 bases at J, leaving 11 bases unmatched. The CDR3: CASSLEESSGRRDNEQFF. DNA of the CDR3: TGTGCCAGCAGCTTAGAGGAATCTAGCGGGAGAAGAGACAATGAGCAGTTCTTC.

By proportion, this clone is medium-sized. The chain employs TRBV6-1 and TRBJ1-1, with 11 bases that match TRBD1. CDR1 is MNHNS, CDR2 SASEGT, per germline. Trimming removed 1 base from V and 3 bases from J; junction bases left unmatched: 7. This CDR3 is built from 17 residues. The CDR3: CASSEGTGGEIHTEAFF. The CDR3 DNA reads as TGTGCCAGCAGTGAAGGGACAGGGGGCGAAATCCACACTGAAGCTTTCTTT.

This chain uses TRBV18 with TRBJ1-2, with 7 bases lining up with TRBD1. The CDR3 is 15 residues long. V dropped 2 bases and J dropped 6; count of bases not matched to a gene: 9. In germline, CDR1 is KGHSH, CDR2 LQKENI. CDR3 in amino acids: CASSPTNRGSDGYTF. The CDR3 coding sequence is TGTGCCAGCTCACCAACAAACAGGGGTTCAGATGGCTACACCTTC.

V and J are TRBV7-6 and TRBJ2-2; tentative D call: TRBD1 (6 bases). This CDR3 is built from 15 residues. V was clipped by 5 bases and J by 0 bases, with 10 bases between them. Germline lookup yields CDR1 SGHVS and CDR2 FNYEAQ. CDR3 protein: CASSTDRTNTGELFF. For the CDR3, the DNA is TGTGCCAGCAGCACTGACAGGACGAACACCGGGGAGCTGTTTTTT. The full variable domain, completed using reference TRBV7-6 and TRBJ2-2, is GAGVSQSPRYKVTKRGQDVALRCDPISGHVSLYWYRQALGQGPEFLTYFNYEAQQDKSGLPNDRFSAERPEGSISTLTIQRTEQRDSAMYRCASSTDRTNTGELFFGEGSRLTVL.

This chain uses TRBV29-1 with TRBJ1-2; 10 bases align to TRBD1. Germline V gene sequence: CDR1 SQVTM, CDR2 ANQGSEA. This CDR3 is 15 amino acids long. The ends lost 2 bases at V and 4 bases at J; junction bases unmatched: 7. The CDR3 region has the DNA TGCAGCGTTGAATCTGGACAGGGGGAAATCTATGGCTACACCTTC. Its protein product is CSVESGQGEIYGYTF.

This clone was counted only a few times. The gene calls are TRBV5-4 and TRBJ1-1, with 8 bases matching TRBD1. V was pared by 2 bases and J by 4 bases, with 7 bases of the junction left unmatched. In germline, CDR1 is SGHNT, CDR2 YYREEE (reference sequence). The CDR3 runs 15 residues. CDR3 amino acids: CASSLLGQVGTEAFF. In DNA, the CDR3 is TGTGCCAGCAGCTTATTGGGACAGGTGGGCACTGAAGCTTTCTTT.

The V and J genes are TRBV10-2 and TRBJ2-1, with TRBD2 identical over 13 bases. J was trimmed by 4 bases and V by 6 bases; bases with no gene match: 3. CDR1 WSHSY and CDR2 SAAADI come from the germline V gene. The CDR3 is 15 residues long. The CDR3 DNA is TGCGCCAGCAGCAGACTAGCGGGGGGATACAATGAGCAGTTCTTC. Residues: CASSRLAGGYNEQFF.

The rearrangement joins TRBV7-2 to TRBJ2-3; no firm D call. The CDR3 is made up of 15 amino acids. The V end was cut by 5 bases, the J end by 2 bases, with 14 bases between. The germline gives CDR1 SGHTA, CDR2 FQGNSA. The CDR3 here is CASSPGELSTDTQYF. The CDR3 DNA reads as TGTGCCAGCAGCCCCGGTGAATTATCCACAGATACGCAGTATTTT. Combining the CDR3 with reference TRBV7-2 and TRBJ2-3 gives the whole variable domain GAGVSQSPSNKVTEKGKDVELRCDPISGHTALYWYRQSLGQGLEFLIYFQGNSAPDKSGLPSDRFSAERTGGSVSTLTIQRTQQEDSAVYLCASSPGELSTDTQYFGPGTRLTVL.

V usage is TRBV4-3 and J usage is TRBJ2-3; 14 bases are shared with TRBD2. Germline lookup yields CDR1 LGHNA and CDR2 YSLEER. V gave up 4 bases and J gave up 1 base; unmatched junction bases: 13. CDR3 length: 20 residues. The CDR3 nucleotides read TGCGCCAGCAGCCTCCTACCCCCGGGACTAGCGGGGGCGGGCACAGATACGCAGTATTTT. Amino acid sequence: CASSLLPPGLAGAGTDTQYF.

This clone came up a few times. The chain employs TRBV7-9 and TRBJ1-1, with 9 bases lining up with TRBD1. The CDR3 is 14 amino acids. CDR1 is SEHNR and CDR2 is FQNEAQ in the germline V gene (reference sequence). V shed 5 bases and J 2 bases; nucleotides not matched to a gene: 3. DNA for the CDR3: TGTGCCAGCAGCCTACAGGGGGCCAACACTGAAGCTTTCTTT. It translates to CASSLQGANTEAFF.

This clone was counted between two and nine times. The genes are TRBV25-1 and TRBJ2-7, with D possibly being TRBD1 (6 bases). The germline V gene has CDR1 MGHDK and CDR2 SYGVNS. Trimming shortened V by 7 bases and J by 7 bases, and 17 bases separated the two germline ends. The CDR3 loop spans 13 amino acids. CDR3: CASTKQGSGEQYF. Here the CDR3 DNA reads TGTGCCAGCACCAAACAGGGATCTGGGGAGCAGTACTTC.

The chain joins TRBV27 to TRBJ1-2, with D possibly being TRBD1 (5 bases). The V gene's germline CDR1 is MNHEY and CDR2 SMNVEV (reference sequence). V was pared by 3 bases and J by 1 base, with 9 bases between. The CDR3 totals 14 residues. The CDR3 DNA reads TGTGCCAGCAGTTTCCTTGACAGTAACTATGGCTACACCTTC. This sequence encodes CASSFLDSNYGYTF.

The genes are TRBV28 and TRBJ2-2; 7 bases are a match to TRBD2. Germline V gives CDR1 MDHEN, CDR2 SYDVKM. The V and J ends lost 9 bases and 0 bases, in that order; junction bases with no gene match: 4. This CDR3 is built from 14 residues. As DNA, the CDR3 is TGTGCCAGTATAGCGGGCTCGAACACCGGGGAGCTGTTTTTT. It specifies CASIAGSNTGELFF.

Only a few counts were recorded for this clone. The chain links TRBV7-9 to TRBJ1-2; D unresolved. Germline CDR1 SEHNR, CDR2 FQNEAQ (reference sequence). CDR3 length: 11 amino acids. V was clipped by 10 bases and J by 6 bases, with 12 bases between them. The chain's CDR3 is CATNSVDGYTF. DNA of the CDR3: TGTGCCACCAACTCGGTGGATGGCTACACCTTC. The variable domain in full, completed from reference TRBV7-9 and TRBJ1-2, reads DTGVSQNPRHKITKRGQNVTFRCDPISEHNRLYWYRQTLGQGPEFLTYFQNEAQLEKSRLLSDRFSAERPKGSFSTLEIQRTEQGDSAMYLCATNSVDGYTFGSGTRLTVV.

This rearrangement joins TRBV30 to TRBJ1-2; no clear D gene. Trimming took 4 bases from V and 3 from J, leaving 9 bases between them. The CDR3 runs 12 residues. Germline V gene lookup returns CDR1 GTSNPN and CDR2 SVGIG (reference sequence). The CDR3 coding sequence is TGTGCCTGGAAACAGATCTACTATGGCTACACCTTC. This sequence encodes CAWKQIYYGYTF.

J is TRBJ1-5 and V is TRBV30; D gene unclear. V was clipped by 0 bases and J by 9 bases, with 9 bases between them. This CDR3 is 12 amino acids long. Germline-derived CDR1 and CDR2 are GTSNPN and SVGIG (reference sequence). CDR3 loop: CAWSVRPGPQHF. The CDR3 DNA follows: TGTGCCTGGAGTGTCAGACCGGGGCCCCAGCATTTT.

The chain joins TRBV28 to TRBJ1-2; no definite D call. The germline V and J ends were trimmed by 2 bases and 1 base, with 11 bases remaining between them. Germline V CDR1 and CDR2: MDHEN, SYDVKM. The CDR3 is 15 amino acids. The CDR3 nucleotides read TGTGCCAGCAGTTTAAGAGGAGCCCGTAACTATGGCTACACCTTC. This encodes CASSLRGARNYGYTF.

The CDR3 DNA reads TGCGCCAGCAGCCAAGGGCCTTACGGACAGGGGATCACCGGGGAGCTGTTTTTT. Protein product: CASSQGPYGQGITGELFF. This rearrangement joins TRBV4-3 to TRBJ2-2; TRBD1 matches at 9 bases. The V and J ends lost 1 base and 4 bases, in that order; junction bases with no gene match: 10. Germline loops: CDR1 LGHNA, CDR2 YSLEER. The CDR3 covers 18 residues.

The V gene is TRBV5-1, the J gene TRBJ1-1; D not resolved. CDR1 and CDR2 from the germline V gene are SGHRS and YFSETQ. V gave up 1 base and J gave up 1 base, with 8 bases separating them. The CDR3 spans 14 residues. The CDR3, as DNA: TGCGCCAGCAGCTTGACACATGAGAACACTGAAGCTTTCTTT. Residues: CASSLTHENTEAFF.

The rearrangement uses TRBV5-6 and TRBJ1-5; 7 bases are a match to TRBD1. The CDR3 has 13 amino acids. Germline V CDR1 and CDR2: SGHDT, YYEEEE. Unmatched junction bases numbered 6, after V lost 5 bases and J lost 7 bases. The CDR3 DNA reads TGTGCCAGCAGATTAGACAGGGTACAGCCCCAGCATTTT. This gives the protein CASRLDRVQPQHF.

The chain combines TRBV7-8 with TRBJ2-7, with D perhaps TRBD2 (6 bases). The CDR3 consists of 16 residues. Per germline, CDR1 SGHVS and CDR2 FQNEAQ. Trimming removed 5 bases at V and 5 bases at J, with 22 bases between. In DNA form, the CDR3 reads TGTGCCAGCAGCGAACTAGCCATGCTAATCTATAACGAGCAGTACTTC. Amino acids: CASSELAMLIYNEQYF.

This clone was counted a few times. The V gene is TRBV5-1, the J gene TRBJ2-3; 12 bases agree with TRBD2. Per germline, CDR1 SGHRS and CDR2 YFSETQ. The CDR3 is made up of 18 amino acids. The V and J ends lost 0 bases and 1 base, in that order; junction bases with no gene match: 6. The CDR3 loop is CASSLVTSGSPGTDTQYF. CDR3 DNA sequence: TGCGCCAGCAGCTTGGTGACTAGCGGGAGTCCCGGCACAGATACGCAGTATTTT.

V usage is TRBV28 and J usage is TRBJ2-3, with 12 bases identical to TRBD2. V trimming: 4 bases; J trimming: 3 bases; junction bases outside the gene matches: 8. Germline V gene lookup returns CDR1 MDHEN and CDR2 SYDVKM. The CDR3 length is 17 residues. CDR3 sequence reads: CASSSPTSGSGTDTQYF. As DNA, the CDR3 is TGTGCCAGCAGTTCCCCGACTAGCGGGAGCGGTACAGATACGCAGTATTTT. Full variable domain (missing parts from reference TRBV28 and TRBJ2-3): DVKVTQSSRYLVKRTGEKVFLECVQDMDHENMFWYRQDPGLGLRLIYFSYDVKMKEKGDIPEGYSVSREKKERFSLILESASTNQTSMYLCASSSPTSGSGTDTQYFGPGTRLTVL.

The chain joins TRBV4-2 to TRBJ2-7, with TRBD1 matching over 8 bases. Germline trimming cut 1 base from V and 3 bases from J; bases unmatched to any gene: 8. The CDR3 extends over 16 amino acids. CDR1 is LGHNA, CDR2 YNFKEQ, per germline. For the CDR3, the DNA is TGTGCCAGCAGCCAAGGTTCCTGGACAGGGATCTACGAGCAGTACTTC. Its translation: CASSQGSWTGIYEQYF.